Listed below are T cell receptor beta chains from one sample, sequenced in a study of cytomegalovirus exposure and HLA in healthy donors. Repertoires were generated with immunoSEQ multiplex PCR, while TCRdb's copy carries only in-frame clones and drops some. This sample has over 70,000 clones, with just over 65% found just once. Material for sequencing was PBMCs. The receptors were gathered from a man between 25 and 39 years old in good health and CMV-seronegative. The CDR3 runs from the conserved cysteine through the conserved F or W. The order of the fields is clone size, D gene, J gene, V gene, CDR3 DNA, CDR3 protein. A D gene is named only where the DNA matches it firmly. Only some rows state a clone size, as once, few, many or a class for expanded clones.

size: NA; D: TRBD1; J: TRBJ2-5; V: TRBV30; DNA: TGTGCCTGGAGTCGTACAGGGGGCCAAGAGACCCAGTACTTC; CDR3: CAWSRTGGQETQYF
size: NA; D: TRBD2; J: TRBJ2-7; V: TRBV5-1; DNA: TGCGCCAGCAGCTTGGGGACTAGCGACGAGCAGTACTTC; CDR3: CASSLGTSDEQYF
size: once; D: TRBD1; J: TRBJ1-4; V: TRBV5-1; DNA: TGCGCCAGCAGCTTGGATGGGACAGGGGGAAGCTTTAGTAATGAAAAACTGTTTTTT; CDR3: CASSLDGTGGSFSNEKLFF
size: NA; D: NA; J: TRBJ1-2; V: TRBV12-5; DNA: TGTGCTAGTGGTTTGGGGACAGCTATAAATGGCTACACCTTC; CDR3: CASGLGTAINGYTF
size: NA; D: NA; J: TRBJ1-1; V: TRBV10-3; DNA: TGTGCCATCACTGTGGGAGGGAACTCGAACACTGAAGCTTTCTTT; CDR3: CAITVGGNSNTEAFF
size: NA; D: TRBD2; J: TRBJ2-4; V: TRBV9; DNA: TGTGCCAGCAGCGCCCGGGACTACAAAAACATTCAGTACTTC; CDR3: CASSARDYKNIQYF
size: NA; D: NA; J: TRBJ2-5; V: TRBV6-5; DNA: TGTGCCAGCAGTTACTCTCGGGTTTTGGGCCAAGAGACCCAGTACTTC; CDR3: CASSYSRVLGQETQYF
size: NA; D: TRBD1; J: TRBJ1-2; V: TRBV19; DNA: TGTGCCAGTAGTGGGGACAGGGCTCGGGGCTACACCTTC; CDR3: CASSGDRARGYTF
size: NA; D: TRBD2; J: TRBJ2-1; V: TRBV7-3; DNA: TGTGCCAGCAGATCCGGGACTAGCGGGTACAATGAGCAGTTCTTC; CDR3: CASRSGTSGYNEQFF
size: NA; D: TRBD1; J: TRBJ2-7; V: TRBV27; DNA: TGTGCCAGCAGTTTAACAGGGGGAATCTACGAGCAGTACTTC; CDR3: CASSLTGGIYEQYF
size: NA; D: NA; J: TRBJ1-1; V: TRBV30; DNA: TGTGCCTGGAGTGTACAGTGGCGAGCTTTCTTT; CDR3: CAWSVQWRAFF
size: NA; D: NA; J: TRBJ1-5; V: TRBV7-9; DNA: TGTGCCAGCAGCCCAGGGCCGAGCAATCAGCCCCAGCATTTT; CDR3: CASSPGPSNQPQHF
size: NA; D: TRBD1; J: TRBJ1-2; V: TRBV30; DNA: TGTGCCTGGAGTGGTACAGGGGCCTACTATGGCTACACCTTC; CDR3: CAWSGTGAYYGYTF
size: few; D: NA; J: TRBJ1-3; V: TRBV7-2; DNA: TGTGCCAGCACTCCTCCTGCGGGCTCTGGAAACACCATATATTTT; CDR3: CASTPPAGSGNTIYF
size: NA; D: NA; J: TRBJ2-3; V: TRBV28; DNA: TGTGCCAGCAGTTCACGTAAGGAGAGAGATACGCAGTATTTT; CDR3: CASSSRKERDTQYF
size: NA; D: NA; J: TRBJ1-4; V: TRBV5-4; DNA: TGTGCCAGCAACCTAGCAGGGGATAGTGAAAAACTGTTTTTT; CDR3: CASNLAGDSEKLFF
size: NA; D: TRBD2; J: TRBJ2-1; V: TRBV9; DNA: TGTGCCAGCAGCCGAAGCGGGAGAGGGTACAATGAGCAGTTCTTC; CDR3: CASSRSGRGYNEQFF
size: NA; D: TRBD2; J: TRBJ2-7; V: TRBV4-2; DNA: TGTGCCAGCAGCCTCACTAGCAGCGGGAACTACGAGCAGTACTTC; CDR3: CASSLTSSGNYEQYF
size: NA; D: NA; J: TRBJ1-2; V: TRBV30; DNA: TGTGCCTGGAGCCTAACGGGACTTACCTATGGCTACACCTTC; CDR3: CAWSLTGLTYGYTF
size: NA; D: NA; J: TRBJ2-5; V: TRBV27; DNA: TGTGCCAGCTCCGCCCTCTGGGGCTCGGTCCAAGAGACCCAGTACTTC; CDR3: CASSALWGSVQETQYF
size: NA; D: NA; J: TRBJ1-3; V: TRBV7-2; DNA: TGTGCCAGCAGCTTACCTCCGGGGTCCGGAAACACCATATATTTT; CDR3: CASSLPPGSGNTIYF
size: NA; D: TRBD1; J: TRBJ1-1; V: TRBV27; DNA: TGTGCCAGCAGTTTGTACAGGGGGGCTGAAGCTTTCTTT; CDR3: CASSLYRGAEAFF
size: NA; D: TRBD1; J: TRBJ1-1; V: TRBV2; DNA: TGTGCCAGCAGTGTGGCAGGGGGGACTGAAGCTTTCTTT; CDR3: CASSVAGGTEAFF
size: NA; D: NA; J: TRBJ2-7; V: TRBV6-1; DNA: TGTGCCAGCAGTGAAGAGGAGGGACGGAGCCGACTGTACTCCTACGAGCAGTACTTC; CDR3: CASSEEEGRSRLYSYEQYF
size: NA; D: NA; J: TRBJ1-1; V: TRBV27; DNA: TGTGCCAGCGGCAGGCCCGAAGCTTTCTTT; CDR3: CASGRPEAFF
size: few; D: TRBD1; J: TRBJ1-6; V: TRBV4-3; DNA: TGCGCCAGCAGCCAGCTGACAGGGGTGCATTCACCCCTCCACTTT; CDR3: CASSQLTGVHSPLHF
size: NA; D: TRBD2; J: TRBJ2-7; V: TRBV30; DNA: TGTGCCTGGAGTAGCGGGAAATACGAGCAGTACTTC; CDR3: CAWSSGKYEQYF
size: NA; D: NA; J: TRBJ2-3; V: TRBV10-1; DNA: TGCGCCAGCAGTGAATCTAGCGGCACAGATACGCAGTATTTT; CDR3: CASSESSGTDTQYF